This T cell receptor beta chain was found in a study of T-cell reconstitution after alpha-beta-depleted transplantation in children. Overall study results and limits: Reportedly, only several hundred clones from non-depleted graft cells drove alpha-beta T-cell counts at about two months. Newly produced T cells mostly provided counts and TCRbeta diversity after one year, as hyperexpanded clones declined.

Using unique molecular identifiers, the investigators prepared the TCRbeta library. TCRdb called the PCR reads again in MiXCR, with one record for every CDR3 protein. The table has almost 250,000 distinct CDR3 sequences, roughly 25% seen once; the top ten hold roughly 2.6%. The length of the CDR3 is 15 residues. With 0 bases clipped from V and 2 bases from J, the junction kept 5 bases outside the gene matches. The germline gives CDR1 SGHRS, CDR2 YFSETQ. For this clonotype: The target antigen is unknown.

The TCR originated in a girl aged 2-15 years with Fanconi anemia, due to receive a stem cell transplant. The chain combines TRBV5-1 with TRBJ2-7, with 7 bases matching TRBD2. The sample consisted of PBMCs, taken before TCRalphabeta/CD19-depleted stem cell transplant. The CDR3, as DNA: TGCGCCAGCAGCTTGGTCGGGGGGACGACCTACGAGCAGTACTTC. Protein sequence: CASSLVGGTTYEQYF.